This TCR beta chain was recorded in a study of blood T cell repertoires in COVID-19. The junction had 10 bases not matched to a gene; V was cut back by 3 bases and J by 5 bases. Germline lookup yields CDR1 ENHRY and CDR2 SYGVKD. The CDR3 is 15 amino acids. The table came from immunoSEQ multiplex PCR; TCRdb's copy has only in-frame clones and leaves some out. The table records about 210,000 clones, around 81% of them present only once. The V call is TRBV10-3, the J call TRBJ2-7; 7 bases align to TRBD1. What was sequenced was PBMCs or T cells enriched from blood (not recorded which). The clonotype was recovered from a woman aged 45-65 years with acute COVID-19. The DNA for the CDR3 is TGTGCCATCAGTGAATCGAGGGGGCTTGGGGACGAGCAGTACTTC. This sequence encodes CAISESRGLGDEQYF.